Presented here are 9 T cell receptor beta chains from one specimen sequenced in a study of T cell responses to AZD1222 COVID-19 vaccine. Profiled with immunoSEQ multiplex PCR; TCRdb holds only in-frame clones, not every one. The sample gives 100,000 to 150,000 clones, nearly 95% of which show up once; roughly 5.6% is in the top ten. The specimen was peripheral blood, collected on day 0 of AZD1222 vaccination. Every receptor here comes from an adult in good health.

This clone counts as medium-sized. The V call is TRBV5-4, the J call TRBJ1-6, with TRBD1 as a possible D gene (5 bases). Germline V gives CDR1 SGHNT, CDR2 YYREEE (reference sequence). Trimming cost V 2 bases and J 8 bases, with 14 bases left between them. The CDR3 totals 15 residues. The CDR3 nucleotides read TGTGCCAGCAGCTTCGGCAGGGACGGTTATTCACCCCTCCACTTT. This encodes CASSFGRDGYSPLHF.

The chain joins TRBV4-3 to TRBJ1-1; D is uncertain. Germline CDR1 is LGHNA and CDR2 is YSLEER. This CDR3 contains 14 residues. V was pared by 0 bases and J by 0 bases, with 5 bases between. CDR3 bases: TGCGCCAGCAGCCAAGAATTCATGAACACTGAAGCTTTCTTT. Protein product: CASSQEFMNTEAFF.

This rearrangement joins TRBV24-1 to TRBJ1-4; D not certain. The CDR3 is 13 residues long. The germline V and J ends were trimmed by 5 bases and 5 bases, with 8 bases remaining between them. Germline assignment: CDR1 KGHDR and CDR2 SFDVKD. Here the CDR3 DNA reads TGTGCCACCAGTGTTGGGGAAAATGAAAAACTGTTTTTT. Its translation: CATSVGENEKLFF.

As DNA, the CDR3 is TGTGCCAGCAGTGAAGGTCGGGGCTCTAACTATGGCTACACCTTC. Its protein is CASSEGRGSNYGYTF. The chain employs TRBV6-1 and TRBJ1-2; TRBD1 is a possible D gene (5 bases). The CDR3 length is 15 residues. V was trimmed by 1 base and J by 0 bases, leaving 9 bases between them. The germline V gene encodes CDR1 MNHNS and CDR2 SASEGT.

V usage is TRBV4-1 and J usage is TRBJ1-4; unclear D gene. V dropped 0 bases and J dropped 7 bases, with 12 bases sitting between them. Germline V lookup: CDR1 MGHRA, CDR2 YSYEKL. This CDR3 contains 15 residues. The chain's CDR3 is CASSQEGLRVEKLFF. As DNA, the CDR3 is TGCGCCAGCAGCCAAGAGGGTTTAAGGGTTGAAAAACTGTTTTTT.

The J gene is TRBJ1-6, the V gene TRBV7-9; 8 bases are shared with TRBD1. V shed 6 bases and J 7 bases; nucleotides not matched to a gene: 8. CDR3 size: 15 residues. CDR1 is SEHNR, CDR2 FQNEAQ, per germline (reference sequence). CDR3 loop: CASSFLDRGNSPLHF. Here the CDR3 DNA reads TGTGCCAGCAGTTTTCTAGACAGGGGCAATTCACCCCTCCACTTT.

This chain links TRBV14 with TRBJ2-2; D possibly corresponds to TRBD2 (6 bases). CDR1 SGHDN and CDR2 FVKESK come from the germline V gene. Trimming left V 3 bases short and J 1 base short, with 18 bases between. CDR3 length equals 18 residues. Here the CDR3 reads CASSHLLSGTLNTGELFF. The CDR3 region has the DNA TGTGCCAGCAGCCACCTTCTTTCCGGGACTTTGAACACCGGGGAGCTGTTTTTT.

The genes are TRBV12-3 or TRBV12-4 and TRBJ1-4; D is unresolved. V was pared by 2 bases and J by 8 bases, with 3 bases between. CDR3 length: 11 residues. The CDR3: CASSLREKLFF. CDR3 DNA sequence: TGTGCCAGCAGTTTAAGGGAAAAACTGTTTTTT.

V gene TRBV7-9 combines with J gene TRBJ2-1; 10 nucleotides align to TRBD2. CDR3 length equals 15 residues. The trim removed 4 bases at V and 5 bases at J, leaving 5 bases unmatched. Germline assignment: CDR1 SEHNR and CDR2 FQNEAQ (reference sequence). CDR3 coding DNA: TGTGCCAGCAGCTCTCGGACTAGCGGTGACAATGAGCAGTTCTTC. This translates into CASSSRTSGDNEQFF.